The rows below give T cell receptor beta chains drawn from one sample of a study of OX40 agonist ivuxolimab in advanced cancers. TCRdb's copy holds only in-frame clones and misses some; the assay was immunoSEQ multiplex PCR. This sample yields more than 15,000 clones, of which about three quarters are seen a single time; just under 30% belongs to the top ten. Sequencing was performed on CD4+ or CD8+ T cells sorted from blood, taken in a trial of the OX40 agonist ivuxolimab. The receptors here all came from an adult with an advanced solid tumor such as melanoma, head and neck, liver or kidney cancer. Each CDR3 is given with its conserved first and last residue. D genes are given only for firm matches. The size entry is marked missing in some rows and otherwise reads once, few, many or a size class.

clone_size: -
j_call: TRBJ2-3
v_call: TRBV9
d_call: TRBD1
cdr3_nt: TGTGCCAGCAGCGTCGCCGGGACAGGGGGCATAACAGATACGCAGTATTTT
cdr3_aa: CASSVAGTGGITDTQYF

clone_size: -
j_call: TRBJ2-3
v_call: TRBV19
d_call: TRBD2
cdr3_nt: TGTGCCAGTAGTCCCTGGACTAGCGGGGGCACAGATACGCAGTATTTT
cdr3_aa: CASSPWTSGGTDTQYF

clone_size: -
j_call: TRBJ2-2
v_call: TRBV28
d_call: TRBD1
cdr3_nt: TGTGCCAGCAGTCGACAGGGGGACACCGGGGAGCTGTTTTTT
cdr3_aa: CASSRQGDTGELFF

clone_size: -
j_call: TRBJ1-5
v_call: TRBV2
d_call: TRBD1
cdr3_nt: TGTGCCAGCAGTACTGGACAGGCAGGCAATCAGCCCCAGCATTTT
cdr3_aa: CASSTGQAGNQPQHF

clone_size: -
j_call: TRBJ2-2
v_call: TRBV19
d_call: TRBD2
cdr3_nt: TGTGCCAGTACCCTGTTAAACGGCGGGAGAGGGGACACCGGGGAGCTGTTTTTT
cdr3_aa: CASTLLNGGRGDTGELFF

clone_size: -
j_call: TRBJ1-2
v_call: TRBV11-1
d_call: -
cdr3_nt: TGTGCCAGCAGCTTAGAGACAGGCTATGGCTACACCTTC
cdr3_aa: CASSLETGYGYTF

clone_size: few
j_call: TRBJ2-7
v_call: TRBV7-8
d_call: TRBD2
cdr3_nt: TGTGCCAGCAGTCCAACTAGCGGGATCGACGAGCAGTACTTC
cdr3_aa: CASSPTSGIDEQYF

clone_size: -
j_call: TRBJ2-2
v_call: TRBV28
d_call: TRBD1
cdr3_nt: TGTGCCAGCAGTTCACCCCTCGACAGGGGGAACACCGGGGAGCTGTTTTTT
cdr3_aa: CASSSPLDRGNTGELFF

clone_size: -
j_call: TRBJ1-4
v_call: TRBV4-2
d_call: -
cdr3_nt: TGTGCCAGCAGCCAAGACGAGTCAGGGTTAAACGAAAAACTGTTTTTT
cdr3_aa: CASSQDESGLNEKLFF

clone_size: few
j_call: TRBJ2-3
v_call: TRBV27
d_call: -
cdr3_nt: TGTGCCAGCCAGTTTACAGCCGGCCCAGATACGCAGTATTTT
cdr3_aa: CASQFTAGPDTQYF

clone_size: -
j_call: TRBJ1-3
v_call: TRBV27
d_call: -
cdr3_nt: TGTGCCAGCAGTCCCCTCAGGGACGCGGGAAACACCATATATTTT
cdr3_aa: CASSPLRDAGNTIYF